These 31 T cell receptor beta chains were sequenced from one sample in a study of T-cell memory formation after mild COVID-19. TCRdb re-derived calls from the 5' RACE reads in MiXCR, one entry per CDR3 protein. Here the sample spans roughly 13,000 distinct CDR3 sequences, about 12% being singletons. The sequenced material came from PBMCs or a T cell subset sorted from them (not recorded which). The receptors stem from an adult woman who had mild COVID-19 (a few samples of this study predate the infection). Cell type and time point are not known.

This clonotype appeared many times. The chain links TRBV20-1 to TRBJ1-2; unclear D gene. V was trimmed by 5 bases and J by 4 bases, leaving 23 bases between them. In germline, CDR1 is DFQATT, CDR2 SNEGSKA (reference sequence). The CDR3 consists of 16 residues. Written as DNA, the CDR3 is TGCAGTGCTCAAGACCTCCTCAAGGGCATGAGCTATGGCTACACCTTC. This encodes CSAQDLLKGMSYGYTF.

The table lists this clonotype with many counts. This chain joins TRBV5-5 and TRBJ1-1; D not certain. Germline-derived CDR1 and CDR2 are SGHKS and YYEKEE (reference sequence). V lost 2 bases and J lost 4, with 6 bases in between. The CDR3 length is 12 residues. CDR3 protein: CASSFWGTEAFF. CDR3 in DNA: TGTGCCAGCAGCTTTTGGGGCACTGAAGCTTTCTTT.

This clonotype was picked up one time. The V and J genes are TRBV20-1 and TRBJ2-2, with D unresolved. V gave up 0 bases and J gave up 6 bases, with 2 bases separating them. CDR1 and CDR2 (germline): DFQATT, SNEGSKA (reference sequence). The CDR3 totals 11 residues. This CDR3 reads CSAREAGELFF. CDR3 nucleotides: TGCAGTGCTAGAGAAGCCGGGGAGCTGTTTTTT.

This clonotype was seen repeatedly, ten times or more. The chain carries TRBV5-1 and TRBJ2-5; 11 bases are shared with TRBD1. Per germline, CDR1 SGHRS and CDR2 YFSETQ. There are 15 residues in the CDR3. Trimming took 3 bases from V and 2 from J; bases not matched to a gene: 3. Here the CDR3 DNA reads TGCGCCAGCAGCTCCGGACAGGGGGCACAAGAGACCCAGTACTTC. Amino acids: CASSSGQGAQETQYF.

In this sample, this clonotype turned up many times. V and J are TRBV5-1 and TRBJ2-7; 11 bases agree with TRBD2. Trimming removed 4 bases from V and 0 bases from J; junction bases left unmatched: 9. Germline loops: CDR1 SGHRS, CDR2 YFSETQ. The CDR3 runs to 17 residues. CDR3 sequence: CASSGVGTSGSSYEQYF. The CDR3, as DNA: TGCGCCAGCAGCGGAGTAGGGACTAGCGGCAGCTCCTACGAGCAGTACTTC.

This chain connects TRBV6-2 or TRBV6-3 to TRBJ2-7; D unclear. The ends were cut back, 5 bases at V and 2 bases at J, with 7 bases in the middle. This CDR3 is built from 12 residues. The germline gives CDR1 MNHEY, CDR2 SVGEGT. The CDR3 loop is CASSRFPYEQYF. The DNA for the CDR3 is TGTGCCAGCAGTCGTTTTCCCTACGAGCAGTACTTC.

About this clonotype itself: A read error is possible here, since a much larger clone lies one base away. As the CDR3 is not closed by the conserved phenylalanine or tryptophan, this likely results from a read error. The chain carries TRBV29-1 and TRBJ1-2, with 7 bases that match TRBD1. Germline CDR1 reads SQVTM; CDR2 reads ANQGSEA. The CDR3 consists of 13 residues. Trimming cost V 3 bases and J 8 bases; bases outside gene matches: 9. In DNA, the CDR3 is TGCAGCGTTGATTGGAGACAGGGTAAAGGCTACACCCTC. This codes for CSVDWRQGKGYTL.

The J gene is TRBJ1-1, the V gene TRBV4-3; TRBD1 matches 10 bases. V dropped 1 base and J dropped 3; count of bases not matched to a gene: 11. Germline V gene data show CDR1 as LGHNA and CDR2 as YSLEER. The CDR3 has 18 amino acids. In DNA form, the CDR3 reads TGCGCCAGCAGCCAAGTAATCCCCGGGACAGGGGTATACACTGAAGCTTTCTTT. Its protein product is CASSQVIPGTGVYTEAFF.

In its sample, this clonotype was seen many times. The rearrangement uses TRBV11-2 and TRBJ2-7, with 13 bases that match TRBD2. Germline V lookup: CDR1 SGHAT, CDR2 FQNNGV. The CDR3 extends over 18 amino acids. V shed 4 bases and J 2 bases; nucleotides not matched to a gene: 11. The CDR3 sequence is CASSSVFRLAGGPYEQYF. CDR3 nucleotides: TGTGCCAGCAGCTCGGTATTCCGACTAGCGGGAGGACCCTACGAGCAGTACTTC.

This clonotype was observed at least ten times. This chain links TRBV15 with TRBJ1-2; 8 bases map to TRBD1. CDR3 size: 16 residues. J was trimmed by 0 bases and V by 0 bases; bases with no gene match: 3. CDR1 is LNHNV and CDR2 is YYDKDF in the germline V gene (reference sequence). For the CDR3, the DNA is TGTGCCACCAGCAGAGACTGGACAGGGACTAACTATGGCTACACCTTC. It specifies CATSRDWTGTNYGYTF.

This clonotype was recorded many times. V usage is TRBV21-1 and J usage is TRBJ2-7; the D call of TRBD1 is as the table states it, not checked on the DNA. TRBV21-1 has pseudogene status. The CDR3 runs 12 residues. The CDR3 DNA is TGTGCCAGCAGCTTACAGGGCCACGAGCAGTACTTC. This translates into CASSLQGHEQYF.

This clonotype was observed many times. The J gene is TRBJ2-1, the V gene TRBV7-9; TRBD1 agrees at 10 bases. This CDR3 spans 16 amino acids. After removal of 4 bases from V and 2 bases from J, the junction contained 5 bases not matched to a gene. CDR1 and CDR2 (germline): SEHNR, FQNEAQ (reference sequence). The CDR3 loop reads CASSWGDRGPYNEQFF. DNA for the CDR3: TGTGCCAGCAGCTGGGGGGACAGGGGCCCCTACAATGAGCAGTTCTTC.

This clonotype was counted many times. The chain links TRBV29-1 to TRBJ2-7; 9 nucleotides agree with TRBD1. Germline CDR1 and CDR2: SQVTM and ANQGSEA. The J segment lost 4 bases and the V segment lost 7 bases, leaving 8 bases of the junction unmatched. The CDR3 spans 13 residues. The CDR3 DNA is TGCAGCGCCTCCGGGACAGGGCCATACGAGCAGTACTTC. Its translation is CSASGTGPYEQYF.

In its sample, this clonotype was seen many times. V gene TRBV5-1 combines with J gene TRBJ2-1; D remains unclear. V dropped 1 base and J dropped 6 bases, with 2 bases sitting between them. CDR1 and CDR2 from the germline V gene are SGHRS and YFSETQ. This CDR3 comprises 11 residues. CDR3 in DNA: TGCGCCAGCAGCTTGAGCAATGAGCAGTTCTTC. Its translation: CASSLSNEQFF. Drawing the rest from reference TRBV5-1 and TRBJ2-1, the complete variable domain is KAGVTQTPRYLIKTRGQQVTLSCSPISGHRSVSWYQQTPGQGLQFLFEYFSETQRNKGNFPGRFSGRQFSNSRSEMNVSTLELGDSALYLCASSLSNEQFFGPGTRLTVL.

There are a few counts of this clonotype. The chain links TRBV3-1 to TRBJ1-4, with TRBD1 matching 9 bases. In germline, CDR1 is LGHDT, CDR2 YNNKEL (reference sequence). The CDR3 runs to 18 residues. J lost 8 bases, V lost 2 bases, and 15 bases had no gene match. As DNA, the CDR3 is TGTGCCAGCAGCCAACCGGGACAGGGAGAAATGGTGGAAGAAAAACTGTTTTTT. Translated, it gives CASSQPGQGEMVEEKLFF.

The table lists this clonotype with many counts. V and J are TRBV12-3 or TRBV12-4 and TRBJ2-5; D assignment may be TRBD1 or TRBD2 (5 bases each). The length of the CDR3 is 14 residues. V was clipped by 5 bases and J by 4 bases, with 14 bases between them. The CDR3 DNA reads TGTGCCAGCAGTCCGCAGCCGGGGCCAGAGACCCAGTACTTC. Amino acids: CASSPQPGPETQYF.

In its sample, this clonotype was seen many times. J is TRBJ2-1 and V is TRBV2, with D perhaps TRBD2 (7 bases). The CDR3 extends over 18 amino acids. V was clipped by 8 bases and J by 0 bases, with 23 bases between them. Germline V CDR1 and CDR2: SNHLY, FYNNEI. CDR3 sequence reads: CASGGGLAAHSSYNEQFF. In nucleotides, the CDR3 is TGTGCCAGCGGGGGGGGGCTAGCGGCCCACAGCTCCTACAATGAGCAGTTCTTC.

This clonotype has ten or more counts. The J gene is TRBJ2-7, the V gene TRBV10-3; the D is unclear. V lost 4 bases, J lost 7 bases, and 14 bases lay in between. CDR1 and CDR2 (germline): ENHRY, SYGVKD. CDR3 size: 13 residues. The CDR3 nucleotides read TGTGCCATCAGTGGGGATAGCTCGTGGGAGCAGTACTTC. It yields the protein CAISGDSSWEQYF.

By proportion, this clonotype is medium-sized. The chain has TRBV7-8 and TRBJ2-2; the match to TRBD1 covers 8 bases. Germline assignment: CDR1 SGHVS and CDR2 FQNEAQ. CDR3 length: 14 amino acids. V lost 1 base to trimming and J lost 6 bases; unmatched junction nucleotides: 1. Here the CDR3 DNA reads TGTGCCAGCAGCTTAGAGACAGGGGCCGGGGAGCTGTTTTTT. Translation gives CASSLETGAGELFF.

This clonotype was found many times. The J gene is TRBJ2-1, the V gene TRBV4-1; 9 bases match TRBD1. The V and J ends lost 0 bases and 7 bases, in that order; junction bases with no gene match: 10. From germline, CDR1 is MGHRA and CDR2 YSYEKL. The CDR3 contains 17 residues. In DNA form, the CDR3 reads TGCGCCAGCAGCCAAGAGCCGGGACAGGGCATATGGAATGAGCAGTTCTTC. This encodes CASSQEPGQGIWNEQFF.

The chain couples TRBV5-6 to TRBJ2-1; possible D gene TRBD2, 6 bases. Trimming shortened V by 4 bases and J by 12 bases, and 23 bases separated the two germline ends. CDR3 size: 15 residues. The germline V gene encodes CDR1 SGHDT and CDR2 YYEEEE. The CDR3 spells CASSPRLGKVDVQFF. CDR3 DNA sequence: TGTGCCAGCAGCCCGCGACTAGGAAAGGTAGATGTGCAGTTCTTC.

This clonotype was counted at least ten times. V and J are TRBV14 and TRBJ2-1; 8 bases are shared with TRBD2. The ends lost 4 bases at V and 7 bases at J; junction bases unmatched: 9. Per germline, CDR1 SGHDN and CDR2 FVKESK. The CDR3 covers 15 residues. CDR3 in DNA: TGTGCCAGCAGCCGGGGACTAGTCCTAGAGAATGAGCAGTTCTTC. Residues: CASSRGLVLENEQFF.

The chain uses TRBV7-9 and TRBJ2-3, with TRBD2 matching over 12 bases. V shed 1 base, J shed 3 bases, and the junction held 8 bases outside the gene matches. This CDR3 comprises 18 residues. In germline, CDR1 is SEHNR, CDR2 FQNEAQ (reference sequence). The CDR3 loop is CASSLEASGGDETDTQYF. CDR3 nucleotide sequence: TGTGCCAGCAGCTTAGAAGCTAGCGGGGGGGACGAGACAGATACGCAGTATTTT. Combining the CDR3 with reference TRBV7-9 and TRBJ2-3 gives the whole variable domain DTGVSQNPRHKITKRGQNVTFRCDPISEHNRLYWYRQTLGQGPEFLTYFQNEAQLEKSRLLSDRFSAERPKGSFSTLEIQRTEQGDSAMYLCASSLEASGGDETDTQYFGPGTRLTVL.

This clonotype has ten or more counts. For the CDR3, the DNA is TGTGCCAGCACACCGGGGGGGACTGAAGCTTTCTTT. It specifies CASTPGGTEAFF. V gene TRBV12-3 or TRBV12-4 combines with J gene TRBJ1-1; perhaps TRBD1 as D (5 bases). V was pared by 7 bases and J by 5 bases, with 11 bases between. This CDR3 contains 12 residues.

This clonotype was seen repeatedly, ten times or more. The chain couples TRBV2 to TRBJ2-5; tentatively, D is TRBD1 (5 bases). Looked up from germline, CDR1 is SNHLY and CDR2 is FYNNEI. V lost 8 bases to trimming and J lost 3 bases, with 16 bases between them. This CDR3 contains 14 residues. The chain's CDR3 is CASQVWGLEETQYF. DNA for the CDR3: TGTGCCAGCCAGGTTTGGGGCCTCGAAGAGACCCAGTACTTC.

This clonotype was counted at least ten times. This sequence joins TRBV14 and TRBJ2-1; D call uncertain. Germline lookup yields CDR1 SGHDN and CDR2 FVKESK. V dropped 1 base and J dropped 1 base, with 14 bases sitting between them. The CDR3 runs to 17 residues. The CDR3 loop is CASSQGGYLPSYNEQFF. The DNA of the CDR3 is TGTGCCAGCAGCCAAGGCGGCTATCTACCTTCCTACAATGAGCAGTTCTTC.

This clonotype was observed at least ten times. V gene TRBV30 combines with J gene TRBJ2-1; perhaps TRBD2 as D (6 bases). Germline V gives CDR1 GTSNPN, CDR2 SVGIG (reference sequence). V was cut by 1 base and J by 10 bases, with 17 bases left in between. CDR3 length: 14 amino acids. DNA of the CDR3: TGTGCCTGGAGTGGAATAGCGGCCTACGGGGAGCAGTTCTTC. This gives the protein CAWSGIAAYGEQFF.

This clonotype was detected a few times. This chain connects TRBV7-2 to TRBJ1-3; unclear D gene. Germline-derived CDR1 and CDR2 are SGHTA and FQGNSA. V shed 6 bases and J shed 4 bases, with 4 bases lying between them. The CDR3 runs to 11 residues. The CDR3 DNA follows: TGTGCCAGCAGTGAAGGAAACACCATATATTTT. Residues: CASSEGNTIYF.

This clonotype was found many times. V usage is TRBV5-1 and J usage is TRBJ2-7; D assignment may be TRBD1 or TRBD2 (5 bases each). Trimming stripped 0 bases from V and 4 bases from J, with 17 bases between. This CDR3 comprises 16 residues. In germline, CDR1 is SGHRS, CDR2 YFSETQ. The CDR3 is CASSLVGAGPLYEQYF. The DNA for the CDR3 is TGCGCCAGCAGCTTGGTCGGGGCCGGACCACTGTACGAGCAGTACTTC.

This clonotype was found many times. The chain uses TRBV6-5 and TRBJ1-1; 10 bases fit TRBD1. The CDR3 is made up of 13 amino acids. The ends lost 6 bases at V and 11 bases at J; junction bases unmatched: 9. CDR1 MNHEY and CDR2 SVGAGI come from the germline V gene. CDR3 region: CASRGDRGHTAFF. DNA of the CDR3: TGTGCCAGCAGGGGAGACAGGGGGCATACGGCTTTCTTT.

This clonotype was seen many times. The genes are TRBV7-2 and TRBJ1-5, with D hard to call. This CDR3 is 14 amino acids long. Trimming pared 1 base from V and 4 bases from J, leaving 8 bases between. Looked up from germline, CDR1 is SGHTA and CDR2 is FQGNSA. The CDR3 loop is CASSLVSDNQPQHF. The CDR3 DNA follows: TGTGCCAGCAGCTTAGTATCGGATAATCAGCCCCAGCATTTT.